Shown below are 15 T cell receptor beta chains from a single sample sequenced in a study of blood T cell repertoires in COVID-19. Measured with immunoSEQ multiplex PCR; TCRdb has only the in-frame clones, and not every one. The sample includes about 110,000 clones, around three quarters of them seen just once. Sequencing was performed on peripheral blood. These receptors all come from a woman aged 55 to 70 with acute or convalescent COVID-19.

This sequence joins TRBV30 and TRBJ1-1; TRBD1 matches 9 bases. The J segment lost 5 bases and the V segment lost 1 base, leaving 11 bases of the junction unmatched. The CDR3 spans 16 residues. Per germline, CDR1 GTSNPN and CDR2 SVGIG (reference sequence). CDR3 DNA: TGTGCCTGGAGTGACCCCGGACAGGGGAGGGGTACTGAAGCTTTCTTT. Protein: CAWSDPGQGRGTEAFF. Drawing the rest from reference TRBV30 and TRBJ1-1, the complete variable domain is SQTIHQWPATLVQPVGSPLSLECTVEGTSNPNLYWYRQAAGRGLQLLFYSVGIGQISSEVPQNLSASRPQDRQFILSSKKLLLSDSGFYLCAWSDPGQGRGTEAFFGQGTRLTVV.

This sequence joins TRBV3-1 (or the pseudogene TRBV3-2) and TRBJ2-1, with TRBD2 as a possible D gene (5 bases). CDR1 LGHDT and CDR2 YNNKEL come from the germline V gene (reference sequence). The V end was cut by 4 bases, the J end by 2 bases, with 15 bases between. This CDR3 spans 16 amino acids. The CDR3 region has the DNA TGTGCCAGCAGCCGCCGGACTGGAGGCACCTACAATGAGCAGTTCTTC. This codes for CASSRRTGGTYNEQFF.

The rearrangement uses TRBV24-1 and TRBJ2-7, with TRBD1 as a possible D gene (6 bases). The germline gives CDR1 KGHDR, CDR2 SFDVKD. This CDR3 is built from 14 residues. Trimming shortened V by 10 bases and J by 5 bases, and 20 bases separated the two germline ends. The CDR3 sequence is CATAGDMSSNEQYF. For the CDR3, the DNA is TGTGCCACAGCAGGGGATATGAGTTCCAACGAGCAGTACTTC.

The rearrangement joins TRBV2 to TRBJ1-5, with D possibly matching TRBD1 (5 bases). Per germline, CDR1 SNHLY and CDR2 FYNNEI. This CDR3 is built from 15 residues. The V gene lost 4 bases and the J gene lost 0 bases, with 10 bases spanning the gap. The CDR3 coding sequence is TGTGCCAGCAGTGTACAGGTGGCTAGCAATCAGCCCCAGCATTTT. Amino acids: CASSVQVASNQPQHF.

The count of this clone is one. V gene TRBV28 combines with J gene TRBJ2-7; D perhaps matches TRBD1 (7 bases). Germline lookup yields CDR1 MDHEN and CDR2 SYDVKM. This CDR3 contains 16 residues. V shed 5 bases and J shed 1 base, with 18 bases lying between them. The CDR3 here is CASSRTSGGGSYEQYF. The CDR3 nucleotides are TGTGCCAGCAGTCGGACATCAGGGGGAGGTTCCTACGAGCAGTACTTC. Filled out from reference TRBV28 and TRBJ2-7, the complete variable domain reads DVKVTQSSRYLVKRTGEKVFLECVQDMDHENMFWYRQDPGLGLRLIYFSYDVKMKEKGDIPEGYSVSREKKERFSLILESASTNQTSMYLCASSRTSGGGSYEQYFGPGTRLTVT.

The J gene is TRBJ1-2, the V gene TRBV12-3 or TRBV12-4; a weak D match, TRBD1 (6 bases). The germline V and J ends were trimmed by 6 bases and 11 bases, with 19 bases remaining between them. The CDR3 runs to 13 residues. CDR3 residues: CASRRDSQGGYTF. DNA of the CDR3: TGTGCCAGCAGACGGGACTCACAGGGAGGGTACACCTTC.

This sequence joins TRBV7-2 and TRBJ1-1; D is unresolved. The V gene's germline CDR1 is SGHTA and CDR2 FQGNSA. The CDR3 sequence is 18 residues long. V lost 1 base, J lost 1 base, and 19 bases lay in between. The CDR3 nucleotides are TGTGCCAGCAGCTTAGGAGGGAAAGGGTCCCTATCGAACACTGAAGCTTTCTTT. It yields the protein CASSLGGKGSLSNTEAFF. Complete variable domain (other parts from reference TRBV7-2 and TRBJ1-1): GAGVSQSPSNKVTEKGKDVELRCDPISGHTALYWYRQSLGQGLEFLIYFQGNSAPDKSGLPSDRFSAERTGGSVSTLTIQRTQQEDSAVYLCASSLGGKGSLSNTEAFFGQGTRLTVV.

The table lists this clone with a few counts. DNA of the CDR3: TGTGCCAGCAGCTCATCGGGTCAACACGATGCTACGCAGTATTTT. This translates into CASSSSGQHDATQYF. The chain employs TRBV27 and TRBJ2-3; D uncertain. CDR1 and CDR2 from the germline V gene are MNHEY and SMNVEV (reference sequence). This CDR3 spans 15 amino acids. V shed 6 bases and J shed 8 bases, with 21 bases lying between them.

The rearrangement uses TRBV19 and TRBJ1-2; 9 bases fit TRBD1. Germline assignment: CDR1 LNHDA and CDR2 SQIVND (reference sequence). The CDR3 consists of 19 residues. V shed 6 bases and J 6 bases; nucleotides not matched to a gene: 23. CDR3 sequence (DNA): TGTGCCAGTAGGAGGGGTTTCACCCTCCGACAGGGGGAGAAGGATGGCTACACCTTC. Its protein is CASRRGFTLRQGEKDGYTF.

This clone was seen a single time. This chain joins TRBV5-1 and TRBJ1-6; D possibly corresponds to TRBD1 (6 bases). The V end lost 3 bases, the J end lost 3 bases, and 13 bases lay between the germline ends. CDR1 and CDR2 from the germline V gene are SGHRS and YFSETQ. This CDR3 spans 16 amino acids. The CDR3 nucleotides read TGCGCCAGCAGCTCTATCGCGACAGGCTATAATTCACCCCTCCACTTT. This gives the protein CASSSIATGYNSPLHF. The whole variable domain, remainder taken from reference TRBV5-1 and TRBJ1-6, is KAGVTQTPRYLIKTRGQQVTLSCSPISGHRSVSWYQQTPGQGLQFLFEYFSETQRNKGNFPGRFSGRQFSNSRSEMNVSTLELGDSALYLCASSSIATGYNSPLHFGNGTRLTVT.

This clone was observed a few times. V usage is TRBV13 and J usage is TRBJ2-7; TRBD2 might be the D (5 bases). Germline assignment: CDR1 PRHDT and CDR2 FYEKMQ (reference sequence). Deletions cut 6 bases from V and 3 bases from J, with 12 bases between. The length of the CDR3 is 13 residues. The DNA for the CDR3 is TGTGCCAGCAGTTCCGGGATAAACTACGAGCAGTACTTC. The encoded protein is CASSSGINYEQYF.

The chain combines TRBV4-2 with TRBJ1-5; 8 bases agree with TRBD1. Trimming removed 4 bases from V and 10 bases from J; junction bases left unmatched: 12. Per the germline V gene, CDR1 is LGHNA and CDR2 is YNFKEQ. The CDR3 spans 15 residues. In DNA form, the CDR3 reads TGTGCCAGCAGCCGCACACAGGGGGAGGCCGGCCCCCAGCATTTT. This gives the protein CASSRTQGEAGPQHF.

This clone was seen a few times. The chain links TRBV6-6 to TRBJ2-7; no firm D call. Trimming took 6 bases from V and 2 from J, leaving 8 bases between them. Germline CDR1 MNHNY, CDR2 SVGAGI (reference sequence). The CDR3 runs to 12 residues. The CDR3 region is CASRDDTYEQYF. CDR3 nucleotides: TGTGCCAGCAGAGACGACACCTACGAGCAGTACTTC.

Only a few counts were recorded for this clone. The rearrangement uses TRBV28 and TRBJ1-5, with unresolved D. V gave up 2 bases and J gave up 2 bases, with 13 bases separating them. Germline V CDR1 and CDR2: MDHEN, SYDVKM. The CDR3 contains 16 residues. The CDR3 DNA reads as TGTGCCAGCAGTTTACGTAAAGGGAGGGGCAATCAGCCCCAGCATTTT. Translating it yields CASSLRKGRGNQPQHF.

The chain recombines TRBV7-2 with TRBJ1-2, with TRBD1 matching 8 bases. In germline, CDR1 is SGHTA, CDR2 FQGNSA. This CDR3 is 13 amino acids long. V lost 5 bases and J lost 7; bases outside the gene matches: 6. CDR3 sequence: CASSDRGKAGYTF. The CDR3 coding sequence is TGTGCCAGCAGCGACAGGGGAAAGGCTGGCTACACCTTC.